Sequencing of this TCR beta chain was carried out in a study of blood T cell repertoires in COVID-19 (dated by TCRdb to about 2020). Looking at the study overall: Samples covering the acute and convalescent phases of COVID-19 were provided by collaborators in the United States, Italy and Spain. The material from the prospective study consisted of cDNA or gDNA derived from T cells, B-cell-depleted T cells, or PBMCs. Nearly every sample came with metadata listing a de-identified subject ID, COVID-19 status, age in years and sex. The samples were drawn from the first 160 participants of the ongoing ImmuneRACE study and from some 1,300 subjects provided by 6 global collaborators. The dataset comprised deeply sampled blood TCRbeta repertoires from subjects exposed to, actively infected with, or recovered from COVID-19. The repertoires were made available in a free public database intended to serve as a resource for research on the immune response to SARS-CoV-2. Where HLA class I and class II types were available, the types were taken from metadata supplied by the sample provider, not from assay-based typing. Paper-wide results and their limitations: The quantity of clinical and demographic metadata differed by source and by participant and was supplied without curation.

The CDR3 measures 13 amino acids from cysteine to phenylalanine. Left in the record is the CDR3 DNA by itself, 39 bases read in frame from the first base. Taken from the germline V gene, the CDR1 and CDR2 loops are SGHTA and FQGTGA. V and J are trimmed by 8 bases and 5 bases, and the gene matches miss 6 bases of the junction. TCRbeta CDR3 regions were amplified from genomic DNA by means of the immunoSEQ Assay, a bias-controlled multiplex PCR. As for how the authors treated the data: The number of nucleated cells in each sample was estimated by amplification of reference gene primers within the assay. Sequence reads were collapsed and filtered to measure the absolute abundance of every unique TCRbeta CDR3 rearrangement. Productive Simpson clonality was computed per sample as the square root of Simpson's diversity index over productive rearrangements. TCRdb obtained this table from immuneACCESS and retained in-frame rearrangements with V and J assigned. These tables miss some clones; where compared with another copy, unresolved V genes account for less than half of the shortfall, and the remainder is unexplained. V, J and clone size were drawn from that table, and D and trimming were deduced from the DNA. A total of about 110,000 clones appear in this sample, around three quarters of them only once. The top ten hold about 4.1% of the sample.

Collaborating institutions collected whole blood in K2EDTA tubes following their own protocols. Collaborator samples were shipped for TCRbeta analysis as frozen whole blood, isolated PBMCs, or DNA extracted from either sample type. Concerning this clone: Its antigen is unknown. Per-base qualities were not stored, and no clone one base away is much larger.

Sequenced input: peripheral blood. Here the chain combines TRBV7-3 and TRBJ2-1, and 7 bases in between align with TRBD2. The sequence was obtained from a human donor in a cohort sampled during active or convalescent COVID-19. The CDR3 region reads CASQTGGDNEQFF. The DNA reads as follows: TGTGCCAGCCAGACGGGAGGCGACAATGAGCAGTTCTTC.